This passage covers 21 T cell receptor beta chains from one sample sequenced in a study of identical twins (TCRdb year 2016). The method behind the library was 5' RACE. The instrument given in TCRdb is Illumina HiSeq 2000. TCRdb reworked the public reads: Q25 trimming with fastp, MiXCR clone assembly, productive beta chains retained. Every entry covers one CDR3 protein and lists the most common genes and DNA from its rows. This sample holds a few hundred thousand distinct CDR3 sequences; approximately 8.8% were observed only once. Roughly 8.7% of the sample comes from the top ten. Sequenced: naive T cells sorted from blood. The cell subset or site label of this sample denotes: cells isolated with a human naive T-cell isolation kit. The receptor set was obtained from a woman aged 45-59 years in good health.

This clonotype appeared a few times. The chain has TRBV13 and TRBJ2-7; no firm D call. Trimming took off 6 bases at V and 2 bases at J, with 8 bases between the two ends. The germline gives CDR1 PRHDT, CDR2 FYEKMQ (reference sequence). The CDR3 runs 12 residues. The DNA for the CDR3 is TGTGCCAGCAGACCCGACGCCTACGAGCAGTACGTC. Amino acid sequence: CASRPDAYEQYV.

This clonotype was seen a handful of times. This rearrangement joins TRBV29-1 to TRBJ2-5; 8 bases are a match to TRBD1. The germline gives CDR1 SQVTM, CDR2 ANQGSEA. The CDR3 is 11 residues long. The V segment lost 4 bases and the J segment 6 bases; nucleotides outside the gene matches: 1. The CDR3 sequence is CSVGRGQTQYF. CDR3 DNA: TGCAGCGTTGGCAGGGGGCAGACCCAGTACTTC.

This clonotype showed up many times. The rearrangement joins TRBV30 to TRBJ2-5; 9 nucleotides match TRBD1. With V trimmed by 4 bases and J by 5 bases, 8 bases remained unmatched. From germline, CDR1 is GTSNPN and CDR2 SVGIG (reference sequence). The CDR3 is 14 residues long. CDR3 coding DNA: TGTGCCTGGACTCCGGGACAGGGAGATGAGACCCAGTACTTC. It specifies CAWTPGQGDETQYF.

The table lists this clonotype with many counts. For the CDR3, the DNA is TGTGCCACCAGCAGTGACACGGGACAGTCGTACCAAGAGACCCAGTACTTC. Encoded protein: CATSSDTGQSYQETQYF. This chain links TRBV15 with TRBJ2-5; 7 nucleotides agree with TRBD1. The CDR3 extends over 17 amino acids. Germline lookup yields CDR1 LNHNV and CDR2 YYDKDF (reference sequence). The J segment lost 0 bases and the V segment lost 3 bases, leaving 10 bases of the junction unmatched.

As for this clonotype: This likely comes from a read error, as the CDR3 has no conserved phenylalanine or tryptophan at its end. This rearrangement joins TRBV5-1 to TRBJ2-5; D uncertain. Trimming removed 2 bases at V and 2 bases at J, with 7 bases between. Germline V CDR1 and CDR2: SGHRS, YFSETQ. The length of the CDR3 is 13 residues. Here the CDR3 DNA reads TGCGCCAGCAGCTTCCCAGGACAAGAGACCCAGTACCTC. Translation gives CASSFPGQETQYL.

This clonotype has ten or more counts. The chain combines TRBV27 with TRBJ1-4, with D possibly matching TRBD1 (6 bases). Trimming pared 2 bases from V and 8 bases from J, leaving 15 bases between. Per germline, CDR1 MNHEY and CDR2 SMNVEV (reference sequence). The CDR3 is 15 residues long. The CDR3 is CASSLLSGAGEKLFF. In DNA form, the CDR3 reads TGTGCCAGCAGTTTACTTTCAGGGGCAGGAGAAAAACTGTTTTTT.

V and J are TRBV20-1 and TRBJ2-3; D may be TRBD2 (5 bases). The CDR3 sequence is 14 residues long. Looked up from germline, CDR1 is DFQATT and CDR2 is SNEGSKA (reference sequence). Trimming removed 3 bases from V and 5 bases from J, with 15 bases in between. The CDR3 coding sequence is TGCAGTGCTAGGGTTTTCTCCGGGGAAGATACGCAGTATTTT. This sequence encodes CSARVFSGEDTQYF.

This clonotype came up many times. This chain uses TRBV12-3 or TRBV12-4 with TRBJ2-1, with D maybe TRBD2 (6 bases). This CDR3 is 13 amino acids long. V was trimmed by 6 bases and J by 8 bases, leaving 14 bases between them. CDR3 protein: CASRLLGEDEQFF. The CDR3 bases are TGTGCCAGCAGGCTCCTAGGGGAGGATGAGCAGTTCTTC.

This clonotype has more than one count but fewer than ten. The chain joins TRBV7-9 to TRBJ2-3; D not certain. Looked up from germline, CDR1 is SEHNR and CDR2 is FQNEAQ (reference sequence). There are 16 residues in the CDR3. Trimming removed 7 bases from V and 2 bases from J, with 19 bases in between. The CDR3 DNA reads as TGTGCCAGCACCGCCCCCGGGCAGACCTCCACAGATACGCAGTATTTT. Residues: CASTAPGQTSTDTQYF.

In nucleotides, the CDR3 is TGTGCCACCAGTGATCCTAGCGGAGGCACAGATACGCAGTATTTT. It is translated as CATSDPSGGTDTQYF. The rearrangement uses TRBV24-1 and TRBJ2-3; TRBD2 agrees at 7 bases. The trim removed 3 bases at V and 1 base at J, leaving 3 bases unmatched. The CDR3 spans 15 residues. Per germline, CDR1 KGHDR and CDR2 SFDVKD.

This clonotype was found a few times. J is TRBJ1-1 and V is TRBV29-1; D might be TRBD1 (5 bases). The CDR3 length is 13 residues. V shed 4 bases and J shed 11 bases, with 20 bases lying between them. The germline V gene encodes CDR1 SQVTM and CDR2 ANQGSEA. In DNA, the CDR3 is TGCAGCGTTGGGGGCAGGTTAGACGTCCCTGCTTTCTTT. This translates into CSVGGRLDVPAFF.

This clonotype was observed many times. V is TRBV24-1 and J is TRBJ2-1; D ambiguous. Germline CDR1 and CDR2: KGHDR and SFDVKD. There are 14 residues in the CDR3. V shed 3 bases and J shed 7 bases, with 12 bases lying between them. This CDR3 reads CATSDLTLGNEQFF. The CDR3 nucleotides read TGTGCCACCAGTGATCTGACGTTAGGGAATGAGCAGTTCTTC.

This clonotype was seen a few times. The rearrangement links TRBV27 to TRBJ2-7, with D possibly being TRBD1 or TRBD2 (5 bases each). Germline CDR1 MNHEY, CDR2 SMNVEV (reference sequence). V lost 6 bases to trimming and J lost 5 bases, with 14 bases between them. The CDR3 spans 13 residues. DNA for the CDR3: TGTGCCAGCAGATGGGGACCTCGAAACGAGCAGTACTTC. It yields the protein CASRWGPRNEQYF.

A few counts support this clonotype. V usage is TRBV29-1 and J usage is TRBJ1-5, with D hard to call. CDR3 length equals 13 residues. With 4 bases removed from V and 3 bases from J, the gap between germline ends came to 10 bases. Germline CDR1 reads SQVTM; CDR2 reads ANQGSEA. The CDR3: CSVVSGINQPQHF. The CDR3 coding sequence is TGCAGCGTTGTATCGGGGATCAATCAGCCCCAGCATTTT.

In its sample, this clonotype was seen many times. The CDR3 loop reads CATSDGQPNQPQHF. Here the CDR3 DNA reads TGTGCCACCAGTGACGGACAACCAAATCAGCCCCAGCATTTT. The V and J genes are TRBV24-1 and TRBJ1-5; possibly TRBD1 for D (5 bases). Germline V gives CDR1 KGHDR, CDR2 SFDVKD. This CDR3 is 14 amino acids long. V lost 4 bases to trimming and J lost 4 bases, with 10 bases between them.

This clonotype was observed a handful of times. The genes are TRBV12-3 or TRBV12-4 and TRBJ2-5; possibly TRBD2 for D (5 bases). V was clipped by 6 bases and J by 5 bases, with 13 bases between them. CDR3 length: 13 residues. This CDR3 reads CASSPGDEETQYF. CDR3 in DNA: TGTGCCAGCAGCCCCGGGGATGAGGAGACCCAGTACTTC.

J is TRBJ1-3 and V is TRBV12-3 or TRBV12-4; D gene unclear. The CDR3 extends over 13 amino acids. The V end lost 6 bases, the J end lost 2 bases, and 8 bases lay between the germline ends. The CDR3 bases are TGTGCCAGCAGGTCTACGACTGGAAACACCATATATTTT. Its protein product is CASRSTTGNTIYF.

This chain uses TRBV7-9 with TRBJ2-5; perhaps TRBD2 as D (5 bases). CDR1 SEHNR and CDR2 FQNEAQ come from the germline V gene (reference sequence). The CDR3 consists of 15 residues. The germline V and J ends were trimmed by 8 bases and 7 bases, with 23 bases remaining between them. The CDR3: CASREPVGRGWTQYF. The CDR3 DNA is TGTGCCAGCCGCGAACCGGTTGGACGCGGGTGGACCCAGTACTTC.

This chain uses TRBV6-2 or TRBV6-3 with TRBJ2-3; tentative D call: TRBD2 (6 bases). This CDR3 has 17 amino acids. Germline V CDR1 and CDR2: MNHEY, SVGEGT. The V and J ends lost 2 bases and 0 bases respectively, with 15 bases between them. As DNA, the CDR3 is TGTGCCAGCAGTTACGCTTTCGGGAGTGGGAGCACAGATACGCAGTATTTT. It translates to CASSYAFGSGSTDTQYF.

V is TRBV5-1 and J is TRBJ2-3, with D perhaps TRBD2 (5 bases). V lost 0 bases to trimming and J lost 2 bases, with 16 bases between them. The CDR3 runs to 17 residues. Per the germline V gene, CDR1 is SGHRS and CDR2 is YFSETQ. As DNA, the CDR3 is TGCGCCAGCAGCTTGGGGGCGGGCGTTTCGTCCACAGATACGCAGTATTTT. Residues: CASSLGAGVSSTDTQYF.

This rearrangement joins TRBV5-1 to TRBJ2-1; D remains ambiguous. Trimming cost V 2 bases and J 9 bases, with 9 bases left between them. The CDR3 contains 12 residues. Germline V gene data show CDR1 as SGHRS and CDR2 as YFSETQ. CDR3 DNA sequence: TGCGCCAGCAGCTTAGGGCCTAGTGAGCAGTTCTTC. It yields the protein CASSLGPSEQFF. Variable domain in full (rest from reference TRBV5-1 and TRBJ2-1): KAGVTQTPRYLIKTRGQQVTLSCSPISGHRSVSWYQQTPGQGLQFLFEYFSETQRNKGNFPGRFSGRQFSNSRSEMNVSTLELGDSALYLCASSLGPSEQFFGPGTRLTVL.